This T cell receptor beta chain came from a study of cytomegalovirus exposure and HLA in healthy donors. The germline gives CDR1 SGHDT, CDR2 YYEEEE. V gave up 6 bases and J gave up 1 base, with 10 bases separating them. This CDR3 comprises 13 residues. 13 Jbeta primers and 60 Vbeta primers were used for the PCR. Sequencing was performed with immunoSEQ multiplex PCR; in TCRdb, only in-frame clones are kept and a portion is missing. The profile shows about 140,000 clones, 73% of them singletons. Source material: PBMCs. The chain combines TRBV5-6 with TRBJ1-1, with D possibly being TRBD1 (6 bases). The clonotype comes from a woman aged 40 to 50 in good health and CMV-seronegative. The CDR3 DNA follows: TGTGCCAGCACCCTACAGGGGAACACTGAAGCTTTCTTT. Translation gives CASTLQGNTEAFF. Based on the CDR3 plus reference TRBV5-6 and TRBJ1-1, the full variable domain is DAGVTQSPTHLIKTRGQQVTLRCSPKSGHDTVSWYQQALGQGPQFIFQYYEEEERQRGNFPDRFSGHQFPNYSSELNVNALLLGDSALYLCASTLQGNTEAFFGQGTRLTVV.